Listed below are T cell receptor beta chains from one sample, sequenced in a study of regulatory T cells in long-lasting Graves disease. One entry per CDR3 protein, called by TCRdb with MiXCR from the multiplex PCR reads. Among about half a million distinct CDR3 sequences listed, more than 10% were seen once. These data also formed part of another study, on T cells in Graves' hyperthyroidism and ophthalmopathy.

Sample: peripheral blood mononuclear cells (PBMCs), taken at new diagnosis, from a patient treated with antithyroid drugs. Source of these receptors: a woman aged 30 to 39 with Graves disease. The CDR3 runs from the conserved cysteine through the conserved F or W. Fields, in order: J gene, clone size, D gene, V gene, CDR3 DNA, CDR3 protein. A D gene is named only where the DNA matches it firmly. A row's size may be missing; if present it is once, few, many or a size class.

>TRBJ2-7|.|.|TRBV25-1
TGTGCCAGCAGCCACTCTGACGAGCAGTACTTC
CASSHSDEQYF
>TRBJ1-4|many|.|TRBV29-1
TGCAGCGTTGCCAGGGGCGGTGAAAAACTGTTTTTT
CSVARGGEKLFF
>TRBJ2-1|many|.|TRBV19
TGTGCCAGTAGTACCAAGTACGGGGTATGGAATGAGCAGTTCTTC
CASSTKYGVWNEQFF
>TRBJ2-6|.|.|TRBV6-2/TRBV6-3
TGTGCCAGCAGCGACAGGTTCCCCGAAGGTGGGGCCAACGTCCTGACTTTC
CASSDRFPEGGANVLTF
>TRBJ1-2|many|.|TRBV11-2
TGTGCCAGCAGCTTAGATAGAGGGTATGGCTATGGCTACACCTTC
CASSLDRGYGYGYTF
>TRBJ1-4|many|TRBD1|TRBV7-9
TGTGCCAGCAGCTCATACAGGGGCTCAACACCGAATGAAAAACTGTTTTTT
CASSSYRGSTPNEKLFF
>TRBJ2-7|.|.|TRBV7-2
TGTGCCAGCAGCCCACGACGGGCAGGGCTACCTAACGAGCAGTACTTC
CASSPRRAGLPNEQYF
>TRBJ2-7|few|.|TRBV4-1
TGCGCCAGCAGCCAAGCCGAGATAAACAATCCAGTTGCGCCCGTCGAGCAGTACTTC
CASSQAEINNPVAPVEQYF
>TRBJ2-1|few|.|TRBV7-3
TGTGCCAGCAGCTTAAACCCCCGGACCACCTACAATGAGCAGTTCTTC
CASSLNPRTTYNEQFF
>TRBJ2-7|.|.|TRBV5-5
TGTGCCAGCAGCTTGGAACCGACTAGACGCGAGCAGTACTTC
CASSLEPTRREQYF
>TRBJ2-7|.|TRBD2|TRBV29-1
TGCAGCGTTGAAATCGGTAGCGGGAGCGAATTCTCCTACGAGCAGTACTTC
CSVEIGSGSEFSYEQYF
>TRBJ2-7|many|.|TRBV27
TGTGCCAGCAAATGGTACCCGGAGGCCGGCTCCTACGAGCAGTACTTC
CASKWYPEAGSYEQYF
>TRBJ2-7|many|TRBD2|TRBV6-2/TRBV6-3
TGTGCCAGCAGCCCCGGCTCTAGCGGGAGGGTCCACGAGCAGTACTTC
CASSPGSSGRVHEQYF
>TRBJ2-2|.|.|TRBV18
TGTGCCAGCTCACCTGGGGCAACCTCACTGACCGGGGAGCTGTTTTTT
CASSPGATSLTGELFF
>TRBJ1-5|.|.|TRBV9
TGTGCCAGCAGCGCCTCCGGGGGGGAAAATCAGCCCCAGCATTTT
CASSASGGENQPQHF
>TRBJ2-1|few|TRBD1|TRBV4-1
TGCGCCAGCAGCAACCCGGGACAGGGGCCCAATGAGCAGTTCTTC
CASSNPGQGPNEQFF
>TRBJ2-2|many|.|TRBV7-9
TGTGCCAGCGCTGGGAACCCGGCAGGGGACACCGGGGAGCTGTTTTTT
CASAGNPAGDTGELFF
>TRBJ2-2|many|TRBD2|TRBV6-2/TRBV6-3
TGTGCCAGCAACCCCTTTAGCGGGAGGGCTAGCACCGGGGAGCTGTTTTTT
CASNPFSGRASTGELFF
>TRBJ2-2|many|TRBD2|TRBV19
TGTGCCAGTAGGGGGGGACTAGCGGTATACACCGGGGAGCTGTTTTTT
CASRGGLAVYTGELFF
>TRBJ1-1|few|.|TRBV30
TGTGCCTGGAAAAGGGCTGGGTTGATGAACACTGAAGCTTTCTTT
CAWKRAGLMNTEAFF
>TRBJ1-1|many|.|TRBV6-5
TGTGCCAGCAGTTTAACAGGCTACACTGAAGCTTTCTTT
CASSLTGYTEAFF
>TRBJ1-2|many|TRBD1|TRBV7-2
TGTGCCAGCAGCCCCAGACAGGGGGCGAGCGGCTACACCTTC
CASSPRQGASGYTF
>TRBJ2-5|many|.|TRBV29-1
TGCAGCGTTGTTCAGGGGGGAGAGACCCAGTACTTC
CSVVQGGETQYF
>TRBJ2-1|.|.|TRBV9
TGTGCCAGCAGCCTCCTCGGGGTCACCTACAATGAGCAGTTCTTC
CASSLLGVTYNEQFF
>TRBJ1-5|many|TRBD1|TRBV6-1
TGTGCCAGCAAACTACGCCATGGGACAGCGGGGCTTGGTCAGCCCCAGCATTTT
CASKLRHGTAGLGQPQHF
>TRBJ2-1|many|.|TRBV19
TGTGCCAGTAGTATCCTCGAAGGCGCCTCCTCCTACAATGAGCAGTTCTTC
CASSILEGASSYNEQFF
>TRBJ2-1|.|TRBD2|TRBV24-1
TGTGCCACCAGTGACCCATGGACTAGCGGCGAGCTTGAGCAGTTCTTC
CATSDPWTSGELEQFF
>TRBJ2-1|many|.|TRBV19
TGTGCCAGTAGTAAAACTAGCTTCAGTGAGCAGTTCTTC
CASSKTSFSEQFF
>TRBJ2-7|many|.|TRBV24-1
TGTGCCACCCGGGGGGCAGGGCCTAAGGTGAGGGAGGTCCTCAACGAGCAGTACTTC
CATRGAGPKVREVLNEQYF
>TRBJ2-4|.|.|TRBV5-5
TGTGCCAGCAGCTTGGTACCTGGGGACAAAAACATTCAGTACTTC
CASSLVPGDKNIQYF
>TRBJ2-1|few|TRBD2|TRBV24-1
TGTGCCACCAGTGAGAGCGGCGGGGGGATCTTAGATGAGCAGTTCTTC
CATSESGGGILDEQFF
>TRBJ2-1|many|TRBD2|TRBV27
TGTGCCAGCAGTCCCTTAGCGGGAGCCTACTACAATGAGCAGTTCTTC
CASSPLAGAYYNEQFF